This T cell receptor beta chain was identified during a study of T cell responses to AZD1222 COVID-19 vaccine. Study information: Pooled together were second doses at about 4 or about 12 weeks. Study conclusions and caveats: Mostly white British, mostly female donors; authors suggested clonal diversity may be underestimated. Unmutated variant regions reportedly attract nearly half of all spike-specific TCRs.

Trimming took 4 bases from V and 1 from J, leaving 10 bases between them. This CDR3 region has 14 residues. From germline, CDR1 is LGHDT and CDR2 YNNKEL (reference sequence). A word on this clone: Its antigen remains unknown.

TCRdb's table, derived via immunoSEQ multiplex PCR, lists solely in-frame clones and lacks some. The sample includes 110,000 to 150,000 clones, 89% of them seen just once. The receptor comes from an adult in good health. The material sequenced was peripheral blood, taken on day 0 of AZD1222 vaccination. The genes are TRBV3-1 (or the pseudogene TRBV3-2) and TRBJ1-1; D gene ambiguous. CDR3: CASSPMTGNTEAFF. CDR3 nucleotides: TGTGCCAGCAGCCCGATGACGGGGAACACTGAAGCTTTCTTT.